This passage covers 19 T cell receptor beta chains from one sample sequenced in a study of OX40 agonist ivuxolimab in advanced cancers. Profiled with immunoSEQ multiplex PCR; TCRdb holds only in-frame clones, not every one. This repertoire shows over 60,000 clones, roughly 90% found once; its top ten account for just over 2%. Here the sequenced sample was CD4+ or CD8+ T cells sorted from blood, taken in a trial of the OX40 agonist ivuxolimab. The origin of the receptors is an adult with an advanced solid tumor such as melanoma, head and neck, liver or kidney cancer.

The chain employs TRBV9 and TRBJ1-4, with D uncertain. In germline, CDR1 is SGDLS, CDR2 YYNGEE. V was pared by 2 bases and J by 0 bases, with 8 bases between. The CDR3 sequence is 15 residues long. CDR3 sequence: CASSVGDATNEKLFF. CDR3 bases: TGTGCCAGCAGCGTCGGGGATGCAACTAATGAAAAACTGTTTTTT. Based on the CDR3 plus reference TRBV9 and TRBJ1-4, the full variable domain is DSGVTQTPKHLITATGQRVTLRCSPRSGDLSVYWYQQSLDQGLQFLIQYYNGEERAKGNILERFSAQQFPDLHSELNLSSLELGDSALYFCASSVGDATNEKLFFGSGTQLSVL.

The chain links TRBV6-5 to TRBJ1-3; 9 nucleotides align to TRBD1. The germline V gene has CDR1 MNHEY and CDR2 SVGAGI. V shed 5 bases, J shed 4 bases, and the junction held 3 bases outside the gene matches. The CDR3 contains 14 residues. The CDR3, as DNA: TGTGCCAGCAGTCCCGGGACAGGGGGAAACACCATATATTTT. It yields the protein CASSPGTGGNTIYF.

As DNA, the CDR3 is TGTGCCTGGATGATCGTTACTAACTATGGCTACACCTTC. Protein: CAWMIVTNYGYTF. This sequence joins TRBV30 and TRBJ1-2; no firm D call. Germline CDR1 and CDR2: GTSNPN and SVGIG (reference sequence). This CDR3 region has 13 residues. Trimming shortened V by 4 bases and J by 0 bases, and 9 bases separated the two germline ends.

V and J are TRBV2 and TRBJ2-3; D uncertain. Germline CDR1 is SNHLY and CDR2 is FYNNEI. This CDR3 is 13 amino acids long. Trimming left V 2 bases short and J 2 bases short, with 5 bases between. The CDR3 DNA is TGTGCCAGCAGTGAACAGTACACAGATACGCAGTATTTT. Translation: CASSEQYTDTQYF.

The CDR3 sequence: CAISVDRGPQNIQYF. The DNA of the CDR3 is TGTGCCATCAGTGTCGACAGGGGGCCCCAAAACATTCAGTACTTC. The chain combines TRBV10-3 with TRBJ2-4, with TRBD1 matching over 10 bases. The CDR3 extends over 15 amino acids. V dropped 4 bases and J dropped 5; count of bases not matched to a gene: 5. Germline V gene sequence: CDR1 ENHRY, CDR2 SYGVKD.

J is TRBJ2-2 and V is TRBV6-5; no reliable D call. The CDR3 length is 12 residues. V lost 0 bases, J lost 7 bases, and 3 bases lay in between. Germline CDR1 and CDR2: MNHEY and SVGAGI. The CDR3 loop reads CASSYSGGELFF. CDR3 DNA sequence: TGTGCCAGCAGTTACTCGGGCGGGGAGCTGTTTTTT.

The V call is TRBV29-1, the J call TRBJ2-7; D unclear. V was shortened by 3 bases and J by 1 base, with 7 bases between the two germline ends. The CDR3 runs 12 residues. Germline V gene lookup returns CDR1 SQVTM and CDR2 ANQGSEA. This CDR3 is CSVEKGSYEQYF. The CDR3 nucleotides read TGCAGCGTTGAGAAGGGTTCCTACGAGCAGTACTTC.

The rearrangement links TRBV18 to TRBJ1-6, with D hard to call. Germline V gene data show CDR1 as KGHSH and CDR2 as LQKENI. The CDR3 is 13 amino acids. Trimming took 2 bases from V and 5 from J, leaving 4 bases between them. The DNA for the CDR3 is TGTGCCAGCTCACCAGGGAATAATTCACCCCTCCACTTT. Translating it yields CASSPGNNSPLHF.

V and J are TRBV28 and TRBJ2-3; D is uncertain. The CDR3 extends over 14 amino acids. The germline V gene has CDR1 MDHEN and CDR2 SYDVKM. V lost 6 bases, J lost 4 bases, and 14 bases lay in between. The CDR3 reads CASSPNLEADTQYF. Written as DNA, the CDR3 is TGTGCCAGCAGCCCTAACTTGGAAGCAGATACGCAGTATTTT. Based on the CDR3 plus reference TRBV28 and TRBJ2-3, the full variable domain is DVKVTQSSRYLVKRTGEKVFLECVQDMDHENMFWYRQDPGLGLRLIYFSYDVKMKEKGDIPEGYSVSREKKERFSLILESASTNQTSMYLCASSPNLEADTQYFGPGTRLTVL.

The chain carries TRBV18 and TRBJ1-2; D gene unclear. The ends were cut back, 3 bases at V and 7 bases at J, with 18 bases in the middle. The length of the CDR3 is 15 residues. Looked up from germline, CDR1 is KGHSH and CDR2 is LQKENI. The CDR3 coding sequence is TGTGCCAGCTCACCCTTAACTAGTGATTGGGCTGGCTACACCTTC. Residues: CASSPLTSDWAGYTF.

The CDR3 bases are TGTGCCAGCAGCTTAGGACCAAGGGAGCAGTTCTTC. Translation gives CASSLGPREQFF. The V gene is TRBV11-3, the J gene TRBJ2-1, with no clear D. V shed 1 base and J shed 10 bases, with 8 bases lying between them. The CDR3 runs 12 residues. Per germline, CDR1 SGHNT and CDR2 YENEEA.

The chain joins TRBV7-9 to TRBJ2-3; D not resolved. Germline loops: CDR1 SEHNR, CDR2 FQNEAQ (reference sequence). CDR3 size: 14 residues. V lost 1 base and J 0 bases, leaving 5 bases between the germline ends. CDR3 DNA sequence: TGTGCCAGCAGCTTAGGACTCAGCACAGATACGCAGTATTTT. Translation gives CASSLGLSTDTQYF.

Here the CDR3 reads CASSLGTGGNEQFF. The CDR3 nucleotides are TGCGCCAGCAGCTTGGGGACAGGGGGCAATGAGCAGTTCTTC. J is TRBJ2-1 and V is TRBV5-1, with 10 bases identical to TRBD1. The J segment lost 6 bases and the V segment lost 0 bases, leaving 0 bases of the junction unmatched. The V gene's germline CDR1 is SGHRS and CDR2 YFSETQ. CDR3 length equals 14 residues.

The rearrangement joins TRBV6-6 to TRBJ1-5; D gene uncertain. Germline values: CDR1 MNHNY, CDR2 SVGAGI (reference sequence). V lost 2 bases and J lost 2, with 4 bases in between. CDR3 size: 13 residues. CDR3 DNA: TGTGCCAGCAGTTACGGTGGCAATCAGCCCCAGCATTTT. Protein product: CASSYGGNQPQHF.

This clone appeared once. This sequence joins TRBV6-4 and TRBJ1-1; D is ambiguous. V dropped 2 bases and J dropped 4 bases, with 11 bases sitting between them. Germline assignment: CDR1 MRHNA and CDR2 SNTAGT. The CDR3 sequence is 14 residues long. CDR3 nucleotides: TGTGCCAGCAGTGACGGGTCTTGGGGCACTGAAGCTTTCTTT. Amino acids: CASSDGSWGTEAFF.

This chain joins TRBV6-5 and TRBJ1-1; maybe TRBD1 (5 bases). This CDR3 has 12 residues. V gave up 6 bases and J gave up 4 bases, with 9 bases separating them. Germline V gene data show CDR1 as MNHEY and CDR2 as SVGAGI. CDR3 loop: CASSIGATEAFF. The CDR3, as DNA: TGTGCCAGCAGCATAGGGGCCACTGAAGCTTTCTTT.

The chain recombines TRBV18 with TRBJ2-7; D is ambiguous. Germline-derived CDR1 and CDR2 are KGHSH and LQKENI. The CDR3 totals 13 residues. Trimming cost V 0 bases and J 4 bases, with 7 bases left between them. As DNA, the CDR3 is TGTGCCAGCTCACCACCGACTGAATACGAGCAGTACTTC. Its translation is CASSPPTEYEQYF.

The chain couples TRBV11-3 to TRBJ2-5; TRBD2 is a possible D gene (5 bases). Germline CDR1 is SGHNT and CDR2 is YENEEA. Trimming cost V 5 bases and J 2 bases, with 12 bases left between them. The CDR3 is 14 amino acids. The CDR3 coding sequence is TGTGCCAGCAGCAAGGACGGGATACAAGAGACCCAGTACTTC. It encodes CASSKDGIQETQYF.

This chain connects TRBV11-1 to TRBJ2-7; D is unresolved. Germline CDR1 SGHAT, CDR2 FQDESV (reference sequence). V was shortened by 5 bases and J by 1 base, with 15 bases between the two germline ends. The CDR3 covers 15 residues. This CDR3 is CASSQSRVESYEQYF. CDR3 nucleotide sequence: TGTGCCAGCAGCCAGTCCCGGGTCGAATCCTACGAGCAGTACTTC.